The sequence of this T cell receptor beta chain was determined in a study of graft-versus-host responses after intestinal transplantation. About the research overall: Those transplanted obtained multivisceral, liver-intestinal, or isolated intestinal grafts. Anti-thymocyte globulin served as induction for all recipients, who then took tacrolimus and steroids for about 3 years.

Assay: immunoSEQ multiplex PCR; the TCRdb copy retains only in-frame clones and omits some. The sample has about 78,000 clones, more than 75% seen once. Study results and limitations: Patients who carried graft-donor T cell macrochimerism also had high graft-versus-host to host-versus-graft clonal ratios in their allografts. Investigators detected GvH clones in recipient marrow, with some emerging earlier in ileum or blood.

The germline V gene encodes CDR1 WSHSY and CDR2 SAAADI. V lost 8 bases and J lost 3, with 4 bases in between. The CDR3 is 11 residues long. A word on this clone: Its antigen is not known.

The sequenced sample was unstimulated CD8+ T cells sorted from spleen or lymph node cells, obtained before transplant. V gene TRBV10-2 combines with J gene TRBJ2-2; D gene uncertain. The source is a human donor who was the organ donor for an intestinal transplant. This CDR3 is CASPYTGELFF. In DNA form, the CDR3 reads TGCGCCAGCCCTTACACCGGGGAGCTGTTTTTT.